Included here is one T cell receptor beta chain sequence, with context. The data were taken from a study of blood T cell repertoires in COVID-19. Study summary: Sources were T cells, B-cell-depleted T cells, or PBMCs; the material itself was cDNA or gDNA.

This table comes from immunoSEQ multiplex PCR, and its TCRdb copy is limited to in-frame clones, with some not included. The data show a few hundred thousand clones, with roughly 91% seen just once and 1.9% held by the top ten. The CDR3 runs 15 residues. V was cut by 3 bases and J by 3 bases, with 15 bases left in between. Germline CDR1 is SGHAT and CDR2 is FQNNGV. Each participant's cohort was designated according to participant-reported clinical history. This TCR came from a woman in her fifties or sixties who had recovered from COVID-19. Sample: PBMCs or T cells enriched from blood (not recorded which). The genes are TRBV11-2 and TRBJ2-7; possible D gene TRBD2, 6 bases. CDR3 nucleotides: TGTGCCAGCAGCTTCAACCGGGGGTGGGACTACGAGCAGTACTTC. Residues: CASSFNRGWDYEQYF. Based on the CDR3 plus reference TRBV11-2 and TRBJ2-7, the full variable domain is EAGVAQSPRYKIIEKRQSVAFWCNPISGHATLYWYQQILGQGPKLLIQFQNNGVVDDSQLPKDRFSAERLKGVDSTLKIQPAKLEDSAVYLCASSFNRGWDYEQYFGPGTRLTVT.